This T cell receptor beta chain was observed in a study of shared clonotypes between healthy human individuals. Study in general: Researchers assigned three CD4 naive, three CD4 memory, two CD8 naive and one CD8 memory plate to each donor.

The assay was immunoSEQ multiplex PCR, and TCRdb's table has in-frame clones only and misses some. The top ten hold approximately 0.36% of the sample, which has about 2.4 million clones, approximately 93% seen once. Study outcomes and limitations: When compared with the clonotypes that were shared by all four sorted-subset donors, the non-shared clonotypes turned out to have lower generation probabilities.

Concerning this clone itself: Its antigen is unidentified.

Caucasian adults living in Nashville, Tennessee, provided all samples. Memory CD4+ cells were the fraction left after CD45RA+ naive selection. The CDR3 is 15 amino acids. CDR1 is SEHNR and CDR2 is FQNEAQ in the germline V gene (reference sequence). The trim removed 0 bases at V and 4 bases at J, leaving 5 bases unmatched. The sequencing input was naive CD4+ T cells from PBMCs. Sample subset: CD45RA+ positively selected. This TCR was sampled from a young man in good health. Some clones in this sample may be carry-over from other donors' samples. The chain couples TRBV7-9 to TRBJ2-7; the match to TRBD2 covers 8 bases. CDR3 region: CASSLASPGGYEQYF. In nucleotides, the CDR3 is TGTGCCAGCAGCTTAGCGTCACCGGGGGGGTACGAGCAGTACTTC.